The entry that follows covers one TCR beta chain sequence. The antigen is undetermined. These data come from a study of T-cell reconstitution after alpha-beta-depleted transplantation in children. Unique molecular identifiers were used in preparing the TCRbeta library. TCRdb used MiXCR to reprocess the PCR reads, holding one entry per CDR3 protein. This sample yields about 98,000 distinct CDR3 sequences, of which about 25% are seen a single time; about 21% belongs to the top ten. Germline V gene data show CDR1 as SGHTA and CDR2 as FQGNSA. The CDR3 has 16 amino acids. Between the trimmed V and J ends, which lost 1 base and 0 bases, there was a span of 11 bases. Overall study results and limits: It was reported that alpha-beta T cells came from several hundred expanded graft clones (about two months after transplant). Diversity and T-cell counts at one year after transplant derived mostly from new T cells. The origin of high day-60 TCRbeta diversity in some patients lay in surviving recipient T cells and thymic progenitors.

The chain recombines TRBV7-2 with TRBJ2-3; no definite D call. This TCR was recovered from a boy aged 2-15 years with acute lymphoblastic leukemia, due to receive a stem cell transplant. The sample here was PBMCs, taken before TCRalphabeta/CD19-depleted stem cell transplant. The CDR3 bases are TGTGCCAGCAGCTTAGTGGTAACCCGAAGCACAGATACGCAGTATTTT. This codes for CASSLVVTRSTDTQYF. Based on the CDR3 plus reference TRBV7-2 and TRBJ2-3, the full variable domain is GAGVSQSPSNKVTEKGKDVELRCDPISGHTALYWYRQSLGQGLEFLIYFQGNSAPDKSGLPSDRFSAERTGGSVSTLTIQRTQQEDSAVYLCASSLVVTRSTDTQYFGPGTRLTVL.